This T cell receptor beta chain stems from a study of T cells after yellow fever vaccination. The V gene lost 4 bases and the J gene lost 5 bases, with 17 bases spanning the gap. Germline CDR1 SGHTA, CDR2 FQGNSA. The CDR3 loop spans 15 amino acids. TCRdb called the 5' RACE reads again in MiXCR, with one record for every CDR3 protein. Among approximately 330,000 distinct CDR3 sequences listed, approximately 4% were seen once. This clonotype was found a few times. The rearrangement links TRBV7-2 to TRBJ1-1; D unresolved. The sample here was PBMCs, taken 5 days after the yellow fever booster vaccination. This receptor was taken from a man younger than 30 who received the YFV17D yellow fever vaccine. CDR3 DNA: TGTGCCAGCAGCTCTTTCCCTGGATCCGGGACTGAAGCTTTCTTT. Translation: CASSSFPGSGTEAFF.